These T cell receptor beta chains were read from a single sample in a study of Ad26.COV2.S vaccination and SARS-CoV-2 variants. Some clones are missing from TCRdb's copy, which holds only in-frame ones; the method was immunoSEQ multiplex PCR. This sample has more than 400,000 clones, with 92% found just once. The specimen was peripheral blood, collected in a trial of Ad26.COV2.S vaccine versus placebo. The receptors derive from a person between 18 and 65 years old who received the Ad26.COV2.S COVID-19 vaccine or a placebo. The CDR3 runs from the conserved cysteine through the conserved F or W. A D gene is named only where the DNA matches it firmly. Not all rows give a size; the values are once, few, many and, for expanded clones, a class.

v_call	d_call	j_call	clone_size	cdr3_length	cdr3_aa	cdr3_nt
TRBV11-1	-	TRBJ1-5	-	16	CASSDINGPLNQPQHF	TGTGCCAGCAGCGATATAAACGGCCCTTTGAATCAGCCCCAGCATTTT
TRBV28	TRBD1	TRBJ1-2	-	14	CASSFGTVPYGYTF	TGTGCCAGCAGTTTTGGGACAGTCCCCTATGGCTACACCTTC
TRBV18	-	TRBJ1-3	-	16	CASSPLDSLSGNTIYF	TGTGCCAGCTCACCACTGGACAGTTTATCCGGAAACACCATATATTTT
TRBV5-4	-	TRBJ2-2	once	15	CASSLVAGRTGELFF	TGTGCCAGCAGCTTGGTTGCGGGGCGCACCGGGGAGCTGTTTTTT
TRBV6-2/TRBV6-3	TRBD2	TRBJ2-1	-	15	CASRPSSGGYNEQFF	TGTGCCAGCAGGCCTTCTAGCGGGGGGTACAATGAGCAGTTCTTC
TRBV4-1	TRBD2	TRBJ2-1	once	14	CASSQEKRGGEQFF	TGCGCCAGCAGCCAAGAAAAGCGGGGGGGTGAGCAGTTCTTC
TRBV12-3/TRBV12-4	-	TRBJ1-1	-	12	CASEGSSPRAFF	TGTGCCAGCGAAGGAAGCTCACCGCGAGCTTTCTTT
TRBV11-3	TRBD2	TRBJ2-1	-	14	CASSLGTSGNEQFF	TGTGCCAGCAGCTTAGGGACTAGCGGGAATGAGCAGTTCTTC
TRBV5-8	TRBD2	TRBJ2-5	-	17	CASSLGTSGGAQETQYF	TGTGCCAGCAGCTTGGGGACTAGCGGGGGGGCCCAAGAGACCCAGTACTTC
TRBV28	-	TRBJ2-2	-	14	CASSLVRPTGELFF	TGTGCCAGCAGTTTAGTTCGTCCCACCGGGGAGCTGTTTTTT
TRBV4-3	-	TRBJ2-7	-	16	CASSQDGPPATYEQYF	TGCGCCAGCAGCCAAGATGGTCCCCCCGCGACCTACGAGCAGTACTTC
TRBV6-1	TRBD1	TRBJ2-1	-	16	CASSEARQGSYNEQFF	TGTGCCAGCAGTGAGGCCCGACAGGGCTCCTACAATGAGCAGTTCTTC
TRBV30	-	TRBJ1-2	once	13	CAWSVTTNYGYTF	TGTGCCTGGAGTGTGACAACTAACTATGGCTACACCTTC
TRBV21-1	-	TRBJ1-2	-	14	CASSKLQGCCSYTF	TGTGCCAGCAGCAAATTACAGGGCTGTTGCAGCTACACCTTC
TRBV11-2	TRBD2	TRBJ2-3	-	12	CASSLVGLGPYF	TGTGCCAGCAGCTTAGTTGGACTAGGTCCGTATTTT
TRBV20-1	-	TRBJ1-2	-	13	CSASASQAYGYTF	TGCAGTGCTAGTGCCAGCCAAGCCTATGGCTACACCTTC
TRBV3-1/TRBV3-2	TRBD2	TRBJ2-3	-	15	CASSELAKLTDTQYF	TGTGCCAGCAGCGAACTAGCGAAACTCACAGATACGCAGTATTTT
TRBV5-4	-	TRBJ2-7	-	13	CASSIGQSYEQYF	TGTGCCAGCAGCATTGGACAGTCCTACGAGCAGTACTTC
TRBV27	-	TRBJ2-1	-	16	CASLLQGREPYNEQFF	TGTGCCAGCCTCCTGCAGGGCAGGGAACCTTACAATGAGCAGTTCTTC
TRBV15	-	TRBJ1-6	-	16	CATSRDRAVYNSPLHF	TGTGCCACCAGCAGAGACAGAGCAGTCTATAATTCACCCCTCCACTTT
TRBV7-9	TRBD1	TRBJ2-2	-	15	CASSPRGLKTGELFF	TGTGCCAGCAGTCCCAGGGGGCTAAAGACCGGGGAGCTGTTTTTT
TRBV6-5	TRBD2	TRBJ2-5	-	13	CASSRGGRETQYF	TGTGCCAGCAGCCGGGGGGGGCGTGAGACCCAGTACTTC
TRBV2	-	TRBJ2-5	once	14	CASIGAASQETQYF	TGTGCCAGCATCGGCGCTGCCAGCCAAGAGACCCAGTACTTC